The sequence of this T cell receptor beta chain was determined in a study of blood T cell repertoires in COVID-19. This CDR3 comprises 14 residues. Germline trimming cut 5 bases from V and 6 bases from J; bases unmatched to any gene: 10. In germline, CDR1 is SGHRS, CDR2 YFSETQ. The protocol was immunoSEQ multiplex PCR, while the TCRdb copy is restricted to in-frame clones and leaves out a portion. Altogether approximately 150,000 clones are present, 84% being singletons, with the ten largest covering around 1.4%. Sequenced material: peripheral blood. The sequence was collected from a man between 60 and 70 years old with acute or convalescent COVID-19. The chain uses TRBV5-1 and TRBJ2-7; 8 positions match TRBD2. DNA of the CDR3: TGCGCCAGCAGACCCATACTAGCGGTCGGCGAGCAGTACTTC. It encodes CASRPILAVGEQYF.